The 31 T cell receptor beta chains in this list originate from one sample, sequenced in a study of neurological immune-mediated disorders. In TCRdb, the 5' RACE reads were re-called with MiXCR into one record per CDR3 protein. The top ten clones hold 5.5% to 6% of a sample with about 50,000 distinct CDR3 sequences, about 3.7% of them seen once. What was sequenced was PBMCs. The receptors here all came from a man aged 35-49 years with multiple sclerosis.

This clonotype was seen many times. The chain links TRBV5-6 to TRBJ1-1; a weak D match, TRBD1 (5 bases). CDR3 length: 15 amino acids. Trimming removed 0 bases at V and 1 base at J, with 10 bases between. Germline lookup yields CDR1 SGHDT and CDR2 YYEEEE. CDR3 loop: CASSLVSGGNTEAFF. The CDR3 DNA follows: TGTGCCAGCAGCTTGGTTTCGGGGGGGAACACTGAAGCTTTCTTT.

This clonotype was found many times. The rearrangement uses TRBV12-3 or TRBV12-4 and TRBJ1-5; D unresolved. V was cut by 8 bases and J by 2 bases, with 16 bases left in between. CDR3 size: 15 residues. The CDR3 DNA reads TGTGCCAGCGGGTCCTTGTGGCAGGGCAATCAGCCCCAGCATTTT. Its translation is CASGSLWQGNQPQHF.

This clonotype was recorded a few times. V gene TRBV6-5 combines with J gene TRBJ1-1, with TRBD1 identical over 7 bases. The germline gives CDR1 MNHEY, CDR2 SVGAGI. There are 15 residues in the CDR3. Trimming took 3 bases from V and 0 from J; bases not matched to a gene: 4. Written as DNA, the CDR3 is TGTGCCAGCAGTTATCCGGGACAGCTGAACACTGAAGCTTTCTTT. Its protein product is CASSYPGQLNTEAFF.

This clonotype was seen at least ten times. V and J are TRBV6-6 and TRBJ2-7; 8 bases map to TRBD2. With 5 bases clipped from V and 3 bases from J, the junction kept 12 bases outside the gene matches. The length of the CDR3 is 16 residues. Germline V gene data show CDR1 as MNHNY and CDR2 as SVGAGI (reference sequence). CDR3 nucleotides: TGTGCCAGCAGTGCTTTTTATAGCGGGGCGAGCTACGAGCAGTACTTC. Translated, it gives CASSAFYSGASYEQYF.

This clonotype showed up just a few times. Its ends do not fully match the called genes, so a read error is possible. The chain recombines TRBV5-6 with TRBJ1-5; D is unclear. The CDR3 length is 14 residues. Germline V gene lookup returns CDR1 SGHDT and CDR2 YYEEEE. CDR3 DNA: TGTGCCAGCAGCTTCGTTCATGACAATCAGCCCCAGAATTTT. Translated, it gives CASSFVHDNQPQNF.

The sample holds many counts of this clonotype. J is TRBJ2-4 and V is TRBV2; D remains ambiguous. V lost 3 bases and J 1 base, leaving 10 bases between the germline ends. This CDR3 contains 15 residues. CDR1 and CDR2 from the germline V gene are SNHLY and FYNNEI. Here the CDR3 DNA reads TGTGCCAGCAGTGAGTCGAGCCGGGCCAAAAACATTCAGTACTTC. The encoded protein is CASSESSRAKNIQYF.

Concerning this clonotype itself: This sequence may be a read error, since a much larger clone differs from it by one base. The chain combines TRBV20-1 with TRBJ2-7; the D is unclear. The V gene's germline CDR1 is DFQATT and CDR2 SNEGSKA (reference sequence). V was shortened by 5 bases and J by 3 bases, with 14 bases between the two germline ends. The CDR3 loop spans 13 amino acids. The CDR3 reads CSAPKRTHYEQYF. In DNA form, the CDR3 reads TGCAGTGCTCCCAAAAGGACCCACTACGAGCAGTACTTC.

This chain connects TRBV7-2 to TRBJ1-4; TRBD1 matches at 12 bases. Germline trimming cut 6 bases from V and 8 bases from J; bases unmatched to any gene: 7. This CDR3 is 15 amino acids long. From germline, CDR1 is SGHTA and CDR2 FQGNSA. The CDR3 loop is CASRRTGTGGEKLFF. CDR3 bases: TGTGCCAGCAGGCGTACCGGGACAGGGGGCGAAAAACTGTTTTTT.

V gene TRBV25-1 combines with J gene TRBJ2-7; D call uncertain. V was cut by 4 bases and J by 4 bases, with 14 bases left in between. From germline, CDR1 is MGHDK and CDR2 SYGVNS. The length of the CDR3 is 14 residues. The CDR3 region has the DNA TGTGCCAGCAGTGGAGTTGGAAAGGGTTACGAGCAGTACTTC. Its translation: CASSGVGKGYEQYF.

The sample holds many counts of this clonotype. The chain is built from TRBV6-6 and TRBJ1-4, with 9 positions matching TRBD1. The CDR3 runs to 12 residues. With 6 bases clipped from V and 7 bases from J, the junction kept 0 bases outside the gene matches. Germline V gene sequence: CDR1 MNHNY, CDR2 SVGAGI (reference sequence). CDR3 residues: CASRDRGEKLFF. The CDR3 nucleotides are TGTGCCAGCAGGGACAGGGGTGAAAAACTGTTTTTT.

This clonotype appeared many times. The rearrangement uses TRBV13 and TRBJ2-3; 8 bases agree with TRBD2. The CDR3 totals 16 residues. Per germline, CDR1 PRHDT and CDR2 FYEKMQ (reference sequence). V gave up 5 bases and J gave up 1 base; unmatched junction bases: 8. The CDR3 DNA follows: TGTGCCAGCAGCCCACCGGGACTAGAGGGCACAGATACGCAGTATTTT. Translating gives CASSPPGLEGTDTQYF.

This clonotype was counted at least ten times. J is TRBJ1-1 and V is TRBV4-2; 7 bases map to TRBD1. Losses at the gene ends were 8 bases for V and 0 bases for J; bases not matched to a gene: 6. This CDR3 comprises 14 residues. Per the germline V gene, CDR1 is LGHNA and CDR2 is YNFKEQ. CDR3 bases: TGTGCCAGCTCTAGGGACAGATTGAACACTGAAGCTTTCTTT. It encodes CASSRDRLNTEAFF.

This clonotype occurred many times. The rearrangement links TRBV10-3 to TRBJ1-1, with D unclear. V was shortened by 7 bases and J by 1 base, with 7 bases between the two germline ends. Germline CDR1 and CDR2: ENHRY and SYGVKD. This CDR3 contains 12 residues. In DNA form, the CDR3 reads TGTGCCATCACTCCGGGGAACACTGAAGCTTTCTTT. Protein sequence: CAITPGNTEAFF.

This clonotype was seen repeatedly, ten times or more. This chain joins TRBV5-5 and TRBJ1-5; 8 nucleotides line up with TRBD1. V shed 4 bases, J shed 5 bases, and the junction held 2 bases outside the gene matches. CDR1 SGHKS and CDR2 YYEKEE come from the germline V gene (reference sequence). There are 13 residues in the CDR3. The CDR3: CASSQDRDQPQHF. In DNA, the CDR3 is TGTGCCAGCAGCCAGGACAGGGATCAGCCCCAGCATTTT.

The rearrangement uses TRBV6-6 and TRBJ1-2; 8 bases fit TRBD1. The CDR3 contains 14 residues. Trimming cost V 5 bases and J 4 bases; bases outside gene matches: 6. CDR1 and CDR2 from the germline V gene are MNHNY and SVGAGI (reference sequence). The CDR3: CASSLPGGSYGYTF. CDR3 DNA: TGTGCCAGCAGTCTGCCAGGGGGCAGCTATGGCTACACCTTC.

This clonotype has at least ten counts. The chain joins TRBV5-1 to TRBJ2-3; TRBD2 might be the D (7 bases). The V gene lost 0 bases and the J gene lost 11 bases, with 16 bases spanning the gap. CDR1 is SGHRS, CDR2 YFSETQ, per germline. The CDR3 runs to 14 residues. The CDR3 loop is CASSLDREGGVQYF. The CDR3 nucleotides read TGCGCCAGCAGCTTGGACAGGGAGGGAGGGGTGCAGTATTTT.

In its sample, this clonotype ranks as medium-sized. The V and J genes are TRBV7-9 and TRBJ1-2; tentative D call: TRBD1 (5 bases). Trimming removed 4 bases from V and 2 bases from J, with 17 bases in between. Germline V gene lookup returns CDR1 SEHNR and CDR2 FQNEAQ (reference sequence). This CDR3 region has 16 residues. The CDR3 DNA reads TGTGCCAGCAGCTCGCAGACAGTGGAAGCCAACTATGGCTACACCTTC. Residues: CASSSQTVEANYGYTF.

This clonotype was recorded many times. The chain links TRBV6-1 to TRBJ1-2; 8 positions match TRBD1. The trim removed 8 bases at V and 4 bases at J, leaving 6 bases unmatched. CDR3 length equals 13 residues. Looked up from germline, CDR1 is MNHNS and CDR2 is SASEGT. This chain's CDR3 is CASRQGTLYGYTF. Written as DNA, the CDR3 is TGTGCCAGCCGACAGGGGACCCTCTATGGCTACACCTTC.

There are many counts of this clonotype. The chain combines TRBV6-5 with TRBJ2-3; no reliable D call. CDR3 length: 14 amino acids. With 2 bases removed from V and 1 base from J, the gap between germline ends came to 7 bases. Looked up from germline, CDR1 is MNHEY and CDR2 is SVGAGI. This CDR3 reads CASSYARGTDTQYF. CDR3 nucleotide sequence: TGTGCCAGCAGTTACGCAAGAGGCACAGATACGCAGTATTTT.

This clonotype was seen repeatedly, ten times or more. The chain links TRBV4-1 to TRBJ2-1; D is possibly TRBD2 (6 bases). Germline V gene sequence: CDR1 MGHRA, CDR2 YSYEKL. The CDR3 consists of 12 residues. Trimming took 2 bases from V and 8 from J, leaving 7 bases between them. The CDR3 reads CASSQREDEQFF. CDR3 bases: TGCGCCAGCAGCCAAAGGGAGGATGAGCAGTTCTTC.

The chain joins TRBV12-3 or TRBV12-4 to TRBJ1-4, with unresolved D. The V gene lost 2 bases and the J gene lost 0 bases, with 1 base spanning the gap. The CDR3 covers 13 residues. The CDR3: CASSLSTNEKLFF. The CDR3 nucleotides read TGTGCCAGCAGTTTATCAACTAATGAAAAACTGTTTTTT.

Ten or more counts support this clonotype. The chain carries TRBV5-1 and TRBJ2-3; D may be TRBD1 (5 bases). The V end was cut by 0 bases, the J end by 5 bases, with 13 bases between. CDR1 SGHRS and CDR2 YFSETQ come from the germline V gene. The CDR3 is 15 residues long. This CDR3 reads CASSLVGQGIDTQYF. CDR3 sequence (DNA): TGCGCCAGCAGCTTGGTCGGGCAGGGAATAGATACGCAGTATTTT.

There are many counts of this clonotype. The chain combines TRBV9 with TRBJ1-4; 8 bases fit TRBD1. J lost 4 bases, V lost 4 bases, and 3 bases had no gene match. Germline CDR1 and CDR2: SGDLS and YYNGEE. There are 14 residues in the CDR3. The CDR3, as DNA: TGTGCCAGCAGCAGACAGGGGAGTAATGAAAAACTGTTTTTT. This codes for CASSRQGSNEKLFF.

This clonotype was found many times. V and J are TRBV6-1 and TRBJ2-1, with a weak D call TRBD2 (6 bases). This CDR3 region has 14 residues. Trimming cost V 2 bases and J 10 bases, with 15 bases left between them. Germline values: CDR1 MNHNS, CDR2 SASEGT. The CDR3 bases are TGTGCCAGCAGTGAATATACTAGCCCAGGGGAGCAGTTCTTC. Amino acid sequence: CASSEYTSPGEQFF.

This clonotype is medium-sized. The chain has TRBV28 and TRBJ2-6; perhaps TRBD1 as D (6 bases). CDR1 is MDHEN and CDR2 is SYDVKM in the germline V gene. This CDR3 region has 16 residues. Trimming stripped 5 bases from V and 0 bases from J, with 11 bases between. CDR3 in DNA: TGTGCCAGCAGTCCGGGACATCTCTCTGGGGCCAACGTCCTGACTTTC. Encoded protein: CASSPGHLSGANVLTF.

This clonotype has a count of ten or more. The gene calls are TRBV2 and TRBJ2-3, with 10 nucleotides matching TRBD2. Looked up from germline, CDR1 is SNHLY and CDR2 is FYNNEI. V lost 2 bases, J lost 11 bases, and 13 bases stayed unmatched. The CDR3 sequence is 16 residues long. CDR3: CASSERSGGLTLGQYF. CDR3 sequence (DNA): TGTGCCAGCAGTGAACGTAGCGGGGGGTTGACGTTGGGGCAGTATTTT.

This clonotype was observed at least ten times. The chain carries TRBV9 and TRBJ2-2; the match to TRBD1 covers 7 bases. Germline lookup yields CDR1 SGDLS and CDR2 YYNGEE. The CDR3 has 14 amino acids. J gave up 6 bases and V 0 bases, and 2 bases lay outside the gene matches. CDR3 nucleotide sequence: TGTGCCAGCAGCGTAGTGACAGGGCCCGGGGAGCTGTTTTTT. Amino acid sequence: CASSVVTGPGELFF.

Ten or more counts support this clonotype. The V call is TRBV5-1, the J call TRBJ1-1; weak D call: TRBD1 (5 bases). V was cut by 3 bases and J by 3 bases, with 9 bases left in between. This CDR3 has 13 amino acids. Germline values: CDR1 SGHRS, CDR2 YFSETQ. The CDR3 loop is CASSSGWDTEAFF. The CDR3 DNA reads TGCGCCAGCAGCTCAGGGTGGGACACTGAAGCTTTCTTT.

This clonotype was detected a few times. The chain links TRBV20-1 to TRBJ1-1; unclear D gene. V lost 0 bases and J lost 4, with 15 bases in between. The length of the CDR3 is 15 residues. CDR1 DFQATT and CDR2 SNEGSKA come from the germline V gene (reference sequence). The CDR3 DNA is TGCAGTGCTAGAGATGAAGCCCTAAATTCCACTGAAGCTTTCTTT. This translates into CSARDEALNSTEAFF.

This clonotype was counted many times. The chain carries TRBV18 and TRBJ1-1; D unclear. CDR1 and CDR2 (germline): KGHSH, LQKENI. This CDR3 is 14 amino acids long. Trimming took 6 bases from V and 5 from J, leaving 16 bases between them. The CDR3 sequence is CASSLGRMGTEAFF. Here the CDR3 DNA reads TGTGCCAGCTCTCTAGGGAGAATGGGGACTGAAGCTTTCTTT. Together with reference TRBV18 and TRBJ1-1, the CDR3 gives the full variable domain: NAGVMQNPRHLVRRRGQEARLRCSPMKGHSHVYWYRQLPEEGLKFMVYLQKENIIDESGMPKERFSAEFPKEGPSILRIQQVVRGDSAAYFCASSLGRMGTEAFFGQGTRLTVV.

In its sample, this clonotype was seen many times. The V gene is TRBV7-2, the J gene TRBJ2-5; the match to TRBD1 covers 9 bases. Germline CDR1 is SGHTA and CDR2 is FQGNSA. This CDR3 has 16 residues. The V gene end was trimmed by 1 base and the J gene end by 2 bases; junction bases not matched to a gene: 5. CDR3 region: CASSLGPGTGQETQYF. CDR3 nucleotide sequence: TGTGCCAGCAGCTTAGGCCCGGGGACAGGGCAAGAGACCCAGTACTTC.